This T cell receptor (beta chain) comes out of a study of cytomegalovirus exposure and HLA in healthy donors. Findings and limits, study-wide: Later on, an analysis showed TCR association rates differing by HLA locus, with DRB1 the most and HLA-C the fewest. The study found most TCR sequences rare, yet found some public TCRs in many donors.

The PCR contained 60 Vbeta and 13 Jbeta primers. Generated by immunoSEQ multiplex PCR, the TCRdb table keeps only in-frame clones and is missing some. The sample shows 150,000 to 200,000 clones, 75% to 85% of them seen only once. The ends lost 5 bases at V and 3 bases at J; junction bases unmatched: 16. CDR1 is GTSNPN, CDR2 SVGIG, per germline (reference sequence). The CDR3 length is 17 residues. Regarding this clone: Its antigen is undetermined.

This TCR was recovered from a woman in her twenties or thirties in good health and CMV-seropositive. The sample consisted of PBMCs. The genes are TRBV30 and TRBJ1-3; the match to TRBD1 covers 7 bases. For the CDR3, the DNA is TGTGCCTGGGGGTCGGGATTGGGACAGAAAAGTGGAAACACCATATATTTT. This gives the protein CAWGSGLGQKSGNTIYF.